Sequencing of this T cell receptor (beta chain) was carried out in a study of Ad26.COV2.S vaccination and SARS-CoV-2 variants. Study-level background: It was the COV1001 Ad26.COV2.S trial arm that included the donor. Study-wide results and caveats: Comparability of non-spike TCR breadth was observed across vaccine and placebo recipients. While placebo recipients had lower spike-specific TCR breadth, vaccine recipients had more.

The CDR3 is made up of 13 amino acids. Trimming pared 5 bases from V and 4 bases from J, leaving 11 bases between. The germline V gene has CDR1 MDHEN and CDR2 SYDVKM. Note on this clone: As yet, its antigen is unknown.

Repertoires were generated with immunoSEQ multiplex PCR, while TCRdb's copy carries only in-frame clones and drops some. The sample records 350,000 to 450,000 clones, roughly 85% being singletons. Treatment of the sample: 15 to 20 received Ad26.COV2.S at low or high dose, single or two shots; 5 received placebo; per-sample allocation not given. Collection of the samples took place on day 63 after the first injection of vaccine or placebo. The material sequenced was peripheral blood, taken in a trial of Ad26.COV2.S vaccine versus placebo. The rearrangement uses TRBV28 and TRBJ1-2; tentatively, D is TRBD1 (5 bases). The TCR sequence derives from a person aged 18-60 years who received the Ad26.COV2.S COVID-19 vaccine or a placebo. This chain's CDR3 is CASSGPGGYGYTF. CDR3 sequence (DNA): TGTGCCAGCAGTGGACCGGGGGGCTATGGCTACACCTTC.